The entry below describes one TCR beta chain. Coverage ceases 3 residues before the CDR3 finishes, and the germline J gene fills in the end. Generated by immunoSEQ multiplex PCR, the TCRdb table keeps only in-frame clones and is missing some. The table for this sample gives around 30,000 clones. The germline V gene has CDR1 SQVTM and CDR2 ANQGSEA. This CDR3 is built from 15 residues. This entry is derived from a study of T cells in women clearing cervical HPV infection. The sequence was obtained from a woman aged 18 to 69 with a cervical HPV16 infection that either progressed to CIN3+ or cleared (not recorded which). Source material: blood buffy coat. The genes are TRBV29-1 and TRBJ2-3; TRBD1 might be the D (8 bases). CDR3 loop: CSVWEGVGQGETQYF. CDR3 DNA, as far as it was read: TGCAGCGTTTGGGAGGGGGTTGGACAGGGAGAGACG.